These 31 T cell receptor beta chains share one sample of origin, sequenced in a study of blood T cell repertoires in COVID-19. Some clones are missing from TCRdb's copy, which holds only in-frame ones; the method was immunoSEQ multiplex PCR. The table shows 95,000 to 150,000 clones, with just under 80% occurring only once. Source material: peripheral blood. The source is a man aged 60 to 69 with active or convalescent COVID-19.

The chain combines TRBV24-1 with TRBJ2-5; the match to TRBD2 covers 11 bases. The V and J ends lost 4 bases and 0 bases, in that order; junction bases with no gene match: 3. The germline V gene has CDR1 KGHDR and CDR2 SFDVKD. This CDR3 is 16 amino acids long. CDR3 bases: TGTGCCACCAGTGACCCGGGACTAGCGGACCAAGAGACCCAGTACTTC. Translated: CATSDPGLADQETQYF.

This clone was seen more than once but under ten times. V gene TRBV27 combines with J gene TRBJ1-5, with no clear D. The ends were cut back, 0 bases at V and 2 bases at J, with 11 bases in the middle. Germline CDR1 is MNHEY and CDR2 is SMNVEV (reference sequence). The CDR3 is 16 residues long. The CDR3 loop reads CASSLSSGVGNQPQHF. CDR3 coding DNA: TGTGCCAGCAGTTTATCGTCCGGAGTCGGCAATCAGCCCCAGCATTTT.

The J gene is TRBJ2-1, the V gene TRBV7-2; TRBD2 matches 7 bases. Germline V lookup: CDR1 SGHTA, CDR2 FQGNSA. The CDR3 is 17 residues long. After removal of 5 bases from V and 0 bases from J, the junction contained 10 bases not matched to a gene. The DNA of the CDR3 is TGTGCCAGCAGCCCAAGACTAGCCCATAGCTCCTACAATGAGCAGTTCTTC. It codes for CASSPRLAHSSYNEQFF.

This clone was picked up one time. V gene TRBV5-4 combines with J gene TRBJ1-2, with D uncertain. The germline V gene encodes CDR1 SGHNT and CDR2 YYREEE (reference sequence). This CDR3 region has 14 residues. V shed 2 bases and J shed 8 bases, with 16 bases lying between them. The CDR3 here is CASSFNPTPGGYTF. The CDR3 nucleotides are TGTGCCAGCAGCTTCAATCCTACCCCCGGGGGCTACACCTTC. Complete variable domain (other parts from reference TRBV5-4 and TRBJ1-2): ETGVTQSPTHLIKTRGQQVTLRCSSQSGHNTVSWYQQALGQGPQFIFQYYREEENGRGNFPPRFSGLQFPNYSSELNVNALELDDSALYLCASSFNPTPGGYTFGSGTRLTVV.

This rearrangement joins TRBV6-1 to TRBJ2-5, with TRBD2 matching 7 bases. Unmatched junction bases numbered 0, after V lost 1 base and J lost 1 base. The CDR3 is 14 residues long. Germline CDR1 is MNHNS and CDR2 is SASEGT. Here the CDR3 reads CASSEGGGQETQYF. For the CDR3, the DNA is TGTGCCAGCAGTGAAGGGGGGGGCCAAGAGACCCAGTACTTC.

V gene TRBV16 combines with J gene TRBJ2-7, with TRBD1 matching 10 bases. Germline loops: CDR1 KGHSY, CDR2 FQNENV. The V and J ends lost 0 bases and 5 bases, in that order; junction bases with no gene match: 1. The CDR3 consists of 14 residues. DNA for the CDR3: TGTGCCAGCAGCCAATCGGGGACAGGGGACGAGCAGTACTTC. Translation gives CASSQSGTGDEQYF.

The J gene is TRBJ2-7, the V gene TRBV30; 7 bases align to TRBD1. The V gene end was trimmed by 4 bases and the J gene end by 1 base; junction bases not matched to a gene: 19. The CDR3 contains 18 residues. Looked up from germline, CDR1 is GTSNPN and CDR2 is SVGIG (reference sequence). CDR3 residues: CAWTRVPPGTVDSYEQYF. The CDR3 DNA reads as TGTGCCTGGACCCGGGTACCCCCCGGGACAGTTGATTCCTACGAGCAGTACTTC.

This clone was recorded only once. The chain joins TRBV20-1 to TRBJ2-1, with D possibly being TRBD2 (5 bases). V lost 6 bases, J lost 10 bases, and 10 bases lay in between. The V gene's germline CDR1 is DFQATT and CDR2 SNEGSKA (reference sequence). The CDR3 sequence is 10 residues long. CDR3 in amino acids: CSALKREQFF. The CDR3 nucleotides read TGCAGTGCCCTTAAGCGGGAGCAGTTCTTC.

This clone was seen more than once but under ten times. The rearrangement links TRBV11-3 to TRBJ2-5; 9 bases line up with TRBD2. V was clipped by 5 bases and J by 4 bases; unmatched bases: 8. CDR3 size: 15 residues. CDR1 SGHNT and CDR2 YENEEA come from the germline V gene. The CDR3 protein is CASSSYSGSGETQYF. The CDR3 DNA reads as TGTGCCAGCAGCAGTTATAGCGGGAGCGGAGAGACCCAGTACTTC.

This sequence joins TRBV6-2 or TRBV6-3 and TRBJ2-3; 10 bases are shared with TRBD2. V lost 2 bases to trimming and J lost 6 bases; unmatched junction nucleotides: 8. The CDR3 totals 16 residues. Germline V gene data show CDR1 as MNHEY and CDR2 as SVGEGT. This CDR3 reads CASSYGEREGIDTQYF. The CDR3 DNA is TGTGCCAGCAGTTACGGCGAGCGGGAGGGGATTGATACGCAGTATTTT.

V gene TRBV19 combines with J gene TRBJ2-1; 7 nucleotides match TRBD1. The CDR3 totals 13 residues. J gave up 5 bases and V 3 bases, and 1 base lay outside the gene matches. Germline assignment: CDR1 LNHDA and CDR2 SQIVND (reference sequence). CDR3 nucleotide sequence: TGTGCCAGTAGTATTACAGGGGACAATGAGCAGTTCTTC. It is translated as CASSITGDNEQFF.

This rearrangement joins TRBV27 to TRBJ2-7; 8 bases align to TRBD1. The germline V gene encodes CDR1 MNHEY and CDR2 SMNVEV (reference sequence). Losses at the gene ends were 2 bases for V and 0 bases for J; bases not matched to a gene: 3. CDR3 length equals 15 residues. CDR3 DNA sequence: TGTGCCAGCAGTTTAGGACAGGGCCTCTCCTACGAGCAGTACTTC. Translated, it gives CASSLGQGLSYEQYF.

The sample holds one count of this clone. The chain is built from TRBV5-8 and TRBJ1-2, with D perhaps TRBD1 (6 bases). The V gene's germline CDR1 is SGHTS and CDR2 YDEGEE. The CDR3 is 13 residues long. V lost 4 bases to trimming and J lost 6 bases, with 13 bases between them. Here the CDR3 reads CASSLGGTNGYTF. The DNA for the CDR3 is TGTGCCAGCAGCCTAGGGGGAACGAATGGCTACACCTTC.

V is TRBV7-6 and J is TRBJ1-1, with D uncertain. V was pared by 7 bases and J by 1 base, with 16 bases between. Looked up from germline, CDR1 is SGHVS and CDR2 is FNYEAQ. CDR3 length: 15 amino acids. Written as DNA, the CDR3 is TGTGCCAGCACCATAGAGGGTCCCCGGAACACTGAAGCTTTCTTT. This sequence encodes CASTIEGPRNTEAFF.

This rearrangement joins TRBV19 to TRBJ2-1; D is perhaps TRBD2 (5 bases). V lost 6 bases and J lost 4, with 10 bases in between. This CDR3 contains 13 residues. Germline-derived CDR1 and CDR2 are LNHDA and SQIVND (reference sequence). The CDR3 DNA sequence: TGTGCCAGTAGGGCCGAGGGATACAATGAGCAGTTCTTC. This gives the protein CASRAEGYNEQFF.

J is TRBJ2-5 and V is TRBV11-2; D remains unclear. V dropped 6 bases and J dropped 4 bases, with 12 bases sitting between them. The V gene's germline CDR1 is SGHAT and CDR2 FQNNGV. This CDR3 region has 13 residues. CDR3 in amino acids: CASSFDPGETQYF. In nucleotides, the CDR3 is TGTGCCAGCAGTTTCGACCCGGGAGAGACCCAGTACTTC. The full variable domain, with the rest looked up from reference TRBV11-2 and TRBJ2-5, is EAGVAQSPRYKIIEKRQSVAFWCNPISGHATLYWYQQILGQGPKLLIQFQNNGVVDDSQLPKDRFSAERLKGVDSTLKIQPAKLEDSAVYLCASSFDPGETQYFGPGTRLLVL.

This clone was seen a few times. Other DNA variants within this sample encode the same CDR3. The chain uses TRBV2 and TRBJ2-1, with D possibly matching TRBD1 (5 bases). Deletions cut 2 bases from V and 4 bases from J, with 9 bases between. The CDR3 runs to 14 residues. Germline-derived CDR1 and CDR2 are SNHLY and FYNNEI. The DNA for the CDR3 is TGTGCCAGCAGTGAACAGGGATCATACAATGAGCAGTTCTTC. Amino acids: CASSEQGSYNEQFF.

The V and J genes are TRBV29-1 and TRBJ2-5, with D perhaps TRBD1 (6 bases). CDR1 and CDR2 from the germline V gene are SQVTM and ANQGSEA. The CDR3 is 12 residues long. V was shortened by 6 bases and J by 5 bases, with 13 bases between the two germline ends. This chain's CDR3 is CSVQGYGETQYF. The CDR3 nucleotides are TGCAGCGTCCAGGGGTATGGGGAGACCCAGTACTTC.

The rearrangement links TRBV4-2 to TRBJ1-6; no clear D gene. CDR1 and CDR2 (germline): LGHNA, YNFKEQ. CDR3 length equals 15 residues. Trimming took off 0 bases at V and 2 bases at J, with 5 bases between the two ends. The CDR3 spells CASSQDTAYNSPLHF. The CDR3 DNA sequence: TGTGCCAGCAGCCAAGATACAGCCTATAATTCACCCCTCCACTTT.

This CDR3 is CASSMNTGELFF. Here the CDR3 DNA reads TGTGCCTCAAGCATGAACACCGGGGAGCTGTTTTTT. The V gene is TRBV24-1, the J gene TRBJ2-2; D not resolved. The CDR3 spans 12 residues. CDR1 and CDR2 (germline): KGHDR, SFDVKD. Trimming removed 12 bases from V and 1 base from J, with 8 bases in between.

This clone was seen a handful of times. Germline is not matched at one junction end, which may reflect a read error. This rearrangement joins TRBV11-3 to TRBJ1-1, with TRBD1 identical over 7 bases. In germline, CDR1 is SGHNT, CDR2 YENEEA. CDR3 size: 16 residues. CDR3 DNA: TGTGCCAGCAGCCTAGAGGTTGGACAGGAGAACACTGAAGCTTTCTTT. Its protein is CASSLEVGQENTEAFF.

The chain carries TRBV19 and TRBJ2-3, with 10 bases aligning to TRBD1. Looked up from germline, CDR1 is LNHDA and CDR2 is SQIVND (reference sequence). The CDR3 contains 14 residues. V shed 3 bases and J 6 bases; nucleotides not matched to a gene: 3. The CDR3 region is CASSIGTGEDTQYF. For the CDR3, the DNA is TGTGCCAGTAGTATCGGGACAGGGGAGGATACGCAGTATTTT.

This chain joins TRBV28 and TRBJ1-2, with D tentatively TRBD1 (6 bases). This CDR3 has 14 residues. Germline values: CDR1 MDHEN, CDR2 SYDVKM. Trimming took off 5 bases at V and 4 bases at J, with 14 bases between the two ends. Here the CDR3 DNA reads TGTGCCAGCAGTACCCCCGGACAGCTCTATGGCTACACCTTC. Protein: CASSTPGQLYGYTF.

This chain uses TRBV10-3 with TRBJ2-5; TRBD1 aligns across 10 bases. The CDR3 is 18 residues long. Germline V gene lookup returns CDR1 ENHRY and CDR2 SYGVKD. V dropped 3 bases and J dropped 4; count of bases not matched to a gene: 14. The CDR3 loop is CAISDSGQGSLVRETQYF. CDR3 sequence (DNA): TGTGCCATCAGTGACTCGGGACAGGGGTCTTTAGTTAGAGAGACCCAGTACTTC.

The rearrangement joins TRBV2 to TRBJ2-3; a weak D match, TRBD2 (5 bases). The CDR3 loop spans 13 amino acids. CDR1 is SNHLY and CDR2 is FYNNEI in the germline V gene. The V and J ends lost 7 bases and 3 bases respectively, with 11 bases between them. The CDR3 loop is CASIRGKTDTQYF. The CDR3 DNA reads as TGTGCCAGCATCCGGGGAAAAACAGATACGCAGTATTTT.

The CDR3 here is CASSLGTAPYNEQFF. DNA of the CDR3: TGTGCCAGCAGCTTAGGGACAGCGCCCTACAATGAGCAGTTCTTC. The V call is TRBV7-8, the J call TRBJ2-1, with D possibly TRBD1 on 6 matching bases. Trimming removed 1 base from V and 2 bases from J, with 9 bases in between. Looked up from germline, CDR1 is SGHVS and CDR2 is FQNEAQ. The CDR3 is 15 residues long.

V is TRBV5-1 and J is TRBJ2-2; 10 bases are a match to TRBD2. The J segment lost 5 bases and the V segment lost 0 bases, leaving 4 bases of the junction unmatched. The germline V gene encodes CDR1 SGHRS and CDR2 YFSETQ. The CDR3 is 16 amino acids. CDR3 sequence (DNA): TGCGCCAGCAGCTTGGTCCCAGCGGGAGGGACCGGGGAGCTGTTTTTT. It codes for CASSLVPAGGTGELFF. The full variable domain, its missing parts supplied by reference TRBV5-1 and TRBJ2-2, is KAGVTQTPRYLIKTRGQQVTLSCSPISGHRSVSWYQQTPGQGLQFLFEYFSETQRNKGNFPGRFSGRQFSNSRSEMNVSTLELGDSALYLCASSLVPAGGTGELFFGEGSRLTVL.

The CDR3 loop is CASSPRGIAGIETQYF. The CDR3 nucleotides read TGTGCCAGCAGCCCCCGGGGGATAGCGGGAATAGAGACCCAGTACTTC. V usage is TRBV28 and J usage is TRBJ2-5; 8 nucleotides line up with TRBD2. CDR1 and CDR2 from the germline V gene are MDHEN and SYDVKM. The V gene end was trimmed by 6 bases and the J gene end by 4 bases; junction bases not matched to a gene: 13. The CDR3 contains 16 residues. The full variable domain, with the rest looked up from reference TRBV28 and TRBJ2-5, is DVKVTQSSRYLVKRTGEKVFLECVQDMDHENMFWYRQDPGLGLRLIYFSYDVKMKEKGDIPEGYSVSREKKERFSLILESASTNQTSMYLCASSPRGIAGIETQYFGPGTRLLVL.

V usage is TRBV4-3 and J usage is TRBJ1-2; 8 bases match TRBD1. Germline assignment: CDR1 LGHNA and CDR2 YSLEER. V shed 3 bases, J shed 2 bases, and the junction held 14 bases outside the gene matches. The CDR3 runs 18 residues. CDR3 sequence: CASSQEIMTGAQNYGYTF. The DNA for the CDR3 is TGCGCCAGCAGCCAGGAAATTATGACAGGGGCCCAAAACTATGGCTACACCTTC.

V is TRBV25-1 and J is TRBJ2-7, with a weak D call TRBD1 (8 bases). This CDR3 has 15 residues. Germline V gene data show CDR1 as MGHDK and CDR2 as SYGVNS. Trimming removed 7 bases at V and 5 bases at J, with 21 bases between. In DNA, the CDR3 is TGTGCCAGCAAAAGCGGGACAGGAAATCCCCACGAGCAGTACTTC. This gives the protein CASKSGTGNPHEQYF.

The chain recombines TRBV13 with TRBJ1-1, with 7 bases that match TRBD1. Germline V gene data show CDR1 as PRHDT and CDR2 as FYEKMQ (reference sequence). This CDR3 contains 15 residues. Losses at the gene ends were 1 base for V and 5 bases for J; bases not matched to a gene: 7. The CDR3 sequence is CASSLAPGGRTEAFF. The CDR3 DNA reads as TGTGCCAGCAGCTTAGCCCCAGGGGGACGGACTGAAGCTTTCTTT.